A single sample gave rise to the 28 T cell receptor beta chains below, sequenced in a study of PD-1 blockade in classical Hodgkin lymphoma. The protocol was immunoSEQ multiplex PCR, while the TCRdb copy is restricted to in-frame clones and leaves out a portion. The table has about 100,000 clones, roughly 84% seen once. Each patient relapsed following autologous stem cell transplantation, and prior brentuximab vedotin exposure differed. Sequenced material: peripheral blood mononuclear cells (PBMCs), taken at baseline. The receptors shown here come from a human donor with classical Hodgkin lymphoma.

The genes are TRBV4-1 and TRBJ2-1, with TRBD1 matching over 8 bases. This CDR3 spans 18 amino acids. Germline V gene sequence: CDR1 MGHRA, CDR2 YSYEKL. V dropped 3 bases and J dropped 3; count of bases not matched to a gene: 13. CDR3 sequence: CASSQETSGTGLYNEQFF. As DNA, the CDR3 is TGCGCCAGCAGCCAGGAGACCTCCGGGACAGGTCTCTACAATGAGCAGTTCTTC.

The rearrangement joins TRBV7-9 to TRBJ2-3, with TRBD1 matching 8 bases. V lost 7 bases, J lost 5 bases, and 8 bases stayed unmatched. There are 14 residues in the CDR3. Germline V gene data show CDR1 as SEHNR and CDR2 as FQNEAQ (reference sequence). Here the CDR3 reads CASNPQGEGDTQYF. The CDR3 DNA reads TGTGCCAGCAACCCACAGGGGGAAGGAGATACGCAGTATTTT.

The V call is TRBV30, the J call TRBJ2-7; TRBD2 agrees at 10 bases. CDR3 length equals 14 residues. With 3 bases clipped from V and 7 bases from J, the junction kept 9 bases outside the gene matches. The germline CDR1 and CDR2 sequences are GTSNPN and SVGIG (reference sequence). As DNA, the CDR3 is TGTGCCTGGAGATCAGGGGTGACTAGCGGGGAGCAGTACTTC. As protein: CAWRSGVTSGEQYF.

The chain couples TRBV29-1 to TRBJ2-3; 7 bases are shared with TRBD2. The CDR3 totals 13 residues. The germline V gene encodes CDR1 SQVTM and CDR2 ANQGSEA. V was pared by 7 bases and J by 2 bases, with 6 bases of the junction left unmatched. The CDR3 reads CSGRLAFTDTQYF. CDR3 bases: TGCAGCGGCCGACTAGCCTTCACAGATACGCAGTATTTT.

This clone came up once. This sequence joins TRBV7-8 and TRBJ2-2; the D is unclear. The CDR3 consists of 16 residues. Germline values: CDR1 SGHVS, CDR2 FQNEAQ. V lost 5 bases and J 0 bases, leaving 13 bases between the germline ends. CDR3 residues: CASSPLARANTGELFF. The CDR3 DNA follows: TGTGCCAGCAGCCCCCTCGCAAGGGCGAACACCGGGGAGCTGTTTTTT.

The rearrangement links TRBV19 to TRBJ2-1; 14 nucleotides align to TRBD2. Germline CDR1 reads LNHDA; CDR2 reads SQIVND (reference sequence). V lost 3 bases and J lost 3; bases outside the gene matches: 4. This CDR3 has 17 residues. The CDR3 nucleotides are TGTGCCAGTAGTATGACTAGCGGGAGGGCCTTCTACAATGAGCAGTTCTTC. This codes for CASSMTSGRAFYNEQFF.

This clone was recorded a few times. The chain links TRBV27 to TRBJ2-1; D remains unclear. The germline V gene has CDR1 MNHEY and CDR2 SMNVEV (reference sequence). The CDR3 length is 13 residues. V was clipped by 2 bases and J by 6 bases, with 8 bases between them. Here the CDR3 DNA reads TGTGCCAGCAGTTTAGGGCCGGTCAATGAGCAGTTCTTC. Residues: CASSLGPVNEQFF.

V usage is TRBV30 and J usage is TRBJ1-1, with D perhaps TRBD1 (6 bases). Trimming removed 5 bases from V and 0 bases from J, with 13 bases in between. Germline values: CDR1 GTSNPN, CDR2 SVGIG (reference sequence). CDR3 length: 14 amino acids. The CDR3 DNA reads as TGTGCCTGGGGGAAGGACAGTATGAACACTGAAGCTTTCTTT. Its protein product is CAWGKDSMNTEAFF.

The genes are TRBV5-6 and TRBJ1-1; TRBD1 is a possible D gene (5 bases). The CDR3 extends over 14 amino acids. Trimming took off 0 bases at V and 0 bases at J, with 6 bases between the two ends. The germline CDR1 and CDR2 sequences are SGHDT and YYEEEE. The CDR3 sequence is CASSLVGVNTEAFF. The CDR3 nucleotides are TGTGCCAGCAGCTTGGTGGGGGTGAACACTGAAGCTTTCTTT.

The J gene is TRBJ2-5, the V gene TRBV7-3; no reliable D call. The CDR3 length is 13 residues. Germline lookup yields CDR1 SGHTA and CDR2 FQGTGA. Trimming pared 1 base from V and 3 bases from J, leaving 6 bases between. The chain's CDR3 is CASSLNPEETQYF. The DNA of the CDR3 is TGTGCCAGCAGCTTAAACCCCGAAGAGACCCAGTACTTC.

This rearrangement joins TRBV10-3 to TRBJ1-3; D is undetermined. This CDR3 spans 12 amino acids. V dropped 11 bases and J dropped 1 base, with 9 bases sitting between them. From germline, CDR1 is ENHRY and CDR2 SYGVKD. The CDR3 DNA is TGTGCCTCGTCGAGATCTGGAAACACCATATATTTT. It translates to CASSRSGNTIYF.

The CDR3 reads CASSLWDRGLSSYEQYF. The CDR3 DNA follows: TGTGCCAGCAGCCTCTGGGACAGGGGTCTGAGCTCCTACGAGCAGTACTTC. The chain links TRBV7-2 to TRBJ2-7, with 10 positions matching TRBD1. J lost 0 bases, V lost 5 bases, and 10 bases had no gene match. The CDR3 extends over 17 amino acids. Germline CDR1 is SGHTA and CDR2 is FQGNSA.

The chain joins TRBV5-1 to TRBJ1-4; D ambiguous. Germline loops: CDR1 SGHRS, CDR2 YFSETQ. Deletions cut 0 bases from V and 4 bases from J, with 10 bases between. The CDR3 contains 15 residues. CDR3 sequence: CASSLGSGNNEKLFF. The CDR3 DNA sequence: TGCGCCAGCAGCTTGGGTAGCGGAAATAATGAAAAACTGTTTTTT.

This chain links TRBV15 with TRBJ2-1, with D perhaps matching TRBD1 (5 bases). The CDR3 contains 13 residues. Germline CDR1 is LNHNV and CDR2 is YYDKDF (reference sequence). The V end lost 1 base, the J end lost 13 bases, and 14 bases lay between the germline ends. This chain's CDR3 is CATSRVYRSGQFF. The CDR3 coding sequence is TGTGCCACCAGCAGAGTGTACAGGTCAGGACAGTTCTTC.

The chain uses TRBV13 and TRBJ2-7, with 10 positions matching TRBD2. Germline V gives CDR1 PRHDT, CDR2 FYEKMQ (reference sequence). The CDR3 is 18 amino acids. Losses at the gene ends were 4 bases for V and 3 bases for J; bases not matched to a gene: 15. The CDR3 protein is CASSSRLGSSGSYYEQYF. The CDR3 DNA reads TGTGCCAGCAGCTCCCGCCTAGGTTCTAGCGGGAGCTACTACGAGCAGTACTTC.

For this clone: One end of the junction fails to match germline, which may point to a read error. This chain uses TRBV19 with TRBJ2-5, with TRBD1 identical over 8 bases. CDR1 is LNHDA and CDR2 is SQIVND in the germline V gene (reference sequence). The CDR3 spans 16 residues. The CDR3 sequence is CAGSLGQAPLRETQYF. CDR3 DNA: TGTGCCGGTAGTCTGGGACAGGCCCCACTTCGGGAGACCCAGTACTTC.

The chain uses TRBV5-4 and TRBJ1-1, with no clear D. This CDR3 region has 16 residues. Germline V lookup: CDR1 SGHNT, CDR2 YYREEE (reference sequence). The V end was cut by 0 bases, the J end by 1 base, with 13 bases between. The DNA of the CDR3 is TGTGCCAGCAGCTTGGAAGGTTGGCGCTCGAACACTGAAGCTTTCTTT. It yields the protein CASSLEGWRSNTEAFF. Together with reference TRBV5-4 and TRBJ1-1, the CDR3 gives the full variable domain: ETGVTQSPTHLIKTRGQQVTLRCSSQSGHNTVSWYQQALGQGPQFIFQYYREEENGRGNFPPRFSGLQFPNYSSELNVNALELDDSALYLCASSLEGWRSNTEAFFGQGTRLTVV.

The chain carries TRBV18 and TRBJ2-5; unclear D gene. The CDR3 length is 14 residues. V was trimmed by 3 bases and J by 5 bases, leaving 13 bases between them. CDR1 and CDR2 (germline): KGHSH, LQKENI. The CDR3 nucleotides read TGTGCCAGCTCACCTACGGGTTTGGGGGAGACCCAGTACTTC. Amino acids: CASSPTGLGETQYF.

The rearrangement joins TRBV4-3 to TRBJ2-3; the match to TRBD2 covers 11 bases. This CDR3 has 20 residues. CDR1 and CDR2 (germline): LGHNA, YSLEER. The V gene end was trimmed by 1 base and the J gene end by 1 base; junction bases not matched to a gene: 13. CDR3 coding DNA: TGCGCCAGCAGCCAAGGCTTAGGGACTAGCGGTTCCACCCGCACAGATACGCAGTATTTT. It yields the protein CASSQGLGTSGSTRTDTQYF.

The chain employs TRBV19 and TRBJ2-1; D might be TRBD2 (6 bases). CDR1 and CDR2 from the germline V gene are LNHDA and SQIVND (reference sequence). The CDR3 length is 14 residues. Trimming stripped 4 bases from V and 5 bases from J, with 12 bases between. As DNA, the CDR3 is TGTGCCAGTAGTAAGGTGGGAGGCCACAATGAGCAGTTCTTC. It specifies CASSKVGGHNEQFF.

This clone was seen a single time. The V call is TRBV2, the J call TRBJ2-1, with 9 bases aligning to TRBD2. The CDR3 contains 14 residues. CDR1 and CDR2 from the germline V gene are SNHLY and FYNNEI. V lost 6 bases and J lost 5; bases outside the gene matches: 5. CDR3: CASSVAGADNEQFF. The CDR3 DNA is TGTGCCAGCAGCGTAGCGGGGGCTGACAATGAGCAGTTCTTC.

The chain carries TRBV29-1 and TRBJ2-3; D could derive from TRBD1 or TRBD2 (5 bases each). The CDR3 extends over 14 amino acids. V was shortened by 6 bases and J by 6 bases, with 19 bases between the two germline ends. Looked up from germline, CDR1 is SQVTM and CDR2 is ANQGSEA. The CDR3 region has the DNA TGCAGCGTCGCCGGGACGCTTACCGCCGATACGCAGTATTTT. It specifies CSVAGTLTADTQYF.

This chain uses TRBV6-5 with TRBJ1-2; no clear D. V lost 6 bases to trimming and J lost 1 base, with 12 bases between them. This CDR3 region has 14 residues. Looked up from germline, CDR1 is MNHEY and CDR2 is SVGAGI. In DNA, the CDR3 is TGTGCCAGCAGGCGCCTTACTTTTAACTATGGCTACACCTTC. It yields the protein CASRRLTFNYGYTF.

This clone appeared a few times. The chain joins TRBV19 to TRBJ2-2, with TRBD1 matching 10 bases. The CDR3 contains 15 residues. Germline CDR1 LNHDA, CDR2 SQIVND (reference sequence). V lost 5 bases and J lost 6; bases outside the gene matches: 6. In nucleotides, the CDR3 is TGTGCCAGTAGTTCCGGACAGGGGGTTCCCGGGGAGCTGTTTTTT. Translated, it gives CASSSGQGVPGELFF.

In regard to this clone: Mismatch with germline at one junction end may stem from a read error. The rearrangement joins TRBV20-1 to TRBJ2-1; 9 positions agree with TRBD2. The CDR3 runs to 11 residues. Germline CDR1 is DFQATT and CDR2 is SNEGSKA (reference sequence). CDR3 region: CRASGTDEQFF. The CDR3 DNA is TGCAGGGCTAGCGGGACCGATGAGCAGTTCTTC.

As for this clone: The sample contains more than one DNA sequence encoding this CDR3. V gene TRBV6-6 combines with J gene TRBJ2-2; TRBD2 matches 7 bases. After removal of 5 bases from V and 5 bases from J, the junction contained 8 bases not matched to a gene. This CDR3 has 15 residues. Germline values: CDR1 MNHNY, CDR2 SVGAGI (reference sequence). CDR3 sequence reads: CASSASGMGTGELFF. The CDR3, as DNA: TGTGCCAGCAGTGCGAGCGGGATGGGGACCGGGGAGCTGTTTTTT.

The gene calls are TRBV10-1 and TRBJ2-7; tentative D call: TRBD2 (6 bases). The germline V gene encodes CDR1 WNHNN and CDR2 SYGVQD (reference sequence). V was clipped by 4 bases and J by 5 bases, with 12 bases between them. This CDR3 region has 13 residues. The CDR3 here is CASSAGGRDEQYF. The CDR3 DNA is TGCGCCAGCAGTGCCGGGGGAAGGGACGAGCAGTACTTC.

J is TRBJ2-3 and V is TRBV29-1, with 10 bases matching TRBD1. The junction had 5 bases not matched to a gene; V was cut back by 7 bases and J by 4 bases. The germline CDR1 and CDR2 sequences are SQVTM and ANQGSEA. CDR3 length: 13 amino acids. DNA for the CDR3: TGCAGCGGGGGACAGGGGAGGGCAGATACGCAGTATTTT. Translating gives CSGGQGRADTQYF.